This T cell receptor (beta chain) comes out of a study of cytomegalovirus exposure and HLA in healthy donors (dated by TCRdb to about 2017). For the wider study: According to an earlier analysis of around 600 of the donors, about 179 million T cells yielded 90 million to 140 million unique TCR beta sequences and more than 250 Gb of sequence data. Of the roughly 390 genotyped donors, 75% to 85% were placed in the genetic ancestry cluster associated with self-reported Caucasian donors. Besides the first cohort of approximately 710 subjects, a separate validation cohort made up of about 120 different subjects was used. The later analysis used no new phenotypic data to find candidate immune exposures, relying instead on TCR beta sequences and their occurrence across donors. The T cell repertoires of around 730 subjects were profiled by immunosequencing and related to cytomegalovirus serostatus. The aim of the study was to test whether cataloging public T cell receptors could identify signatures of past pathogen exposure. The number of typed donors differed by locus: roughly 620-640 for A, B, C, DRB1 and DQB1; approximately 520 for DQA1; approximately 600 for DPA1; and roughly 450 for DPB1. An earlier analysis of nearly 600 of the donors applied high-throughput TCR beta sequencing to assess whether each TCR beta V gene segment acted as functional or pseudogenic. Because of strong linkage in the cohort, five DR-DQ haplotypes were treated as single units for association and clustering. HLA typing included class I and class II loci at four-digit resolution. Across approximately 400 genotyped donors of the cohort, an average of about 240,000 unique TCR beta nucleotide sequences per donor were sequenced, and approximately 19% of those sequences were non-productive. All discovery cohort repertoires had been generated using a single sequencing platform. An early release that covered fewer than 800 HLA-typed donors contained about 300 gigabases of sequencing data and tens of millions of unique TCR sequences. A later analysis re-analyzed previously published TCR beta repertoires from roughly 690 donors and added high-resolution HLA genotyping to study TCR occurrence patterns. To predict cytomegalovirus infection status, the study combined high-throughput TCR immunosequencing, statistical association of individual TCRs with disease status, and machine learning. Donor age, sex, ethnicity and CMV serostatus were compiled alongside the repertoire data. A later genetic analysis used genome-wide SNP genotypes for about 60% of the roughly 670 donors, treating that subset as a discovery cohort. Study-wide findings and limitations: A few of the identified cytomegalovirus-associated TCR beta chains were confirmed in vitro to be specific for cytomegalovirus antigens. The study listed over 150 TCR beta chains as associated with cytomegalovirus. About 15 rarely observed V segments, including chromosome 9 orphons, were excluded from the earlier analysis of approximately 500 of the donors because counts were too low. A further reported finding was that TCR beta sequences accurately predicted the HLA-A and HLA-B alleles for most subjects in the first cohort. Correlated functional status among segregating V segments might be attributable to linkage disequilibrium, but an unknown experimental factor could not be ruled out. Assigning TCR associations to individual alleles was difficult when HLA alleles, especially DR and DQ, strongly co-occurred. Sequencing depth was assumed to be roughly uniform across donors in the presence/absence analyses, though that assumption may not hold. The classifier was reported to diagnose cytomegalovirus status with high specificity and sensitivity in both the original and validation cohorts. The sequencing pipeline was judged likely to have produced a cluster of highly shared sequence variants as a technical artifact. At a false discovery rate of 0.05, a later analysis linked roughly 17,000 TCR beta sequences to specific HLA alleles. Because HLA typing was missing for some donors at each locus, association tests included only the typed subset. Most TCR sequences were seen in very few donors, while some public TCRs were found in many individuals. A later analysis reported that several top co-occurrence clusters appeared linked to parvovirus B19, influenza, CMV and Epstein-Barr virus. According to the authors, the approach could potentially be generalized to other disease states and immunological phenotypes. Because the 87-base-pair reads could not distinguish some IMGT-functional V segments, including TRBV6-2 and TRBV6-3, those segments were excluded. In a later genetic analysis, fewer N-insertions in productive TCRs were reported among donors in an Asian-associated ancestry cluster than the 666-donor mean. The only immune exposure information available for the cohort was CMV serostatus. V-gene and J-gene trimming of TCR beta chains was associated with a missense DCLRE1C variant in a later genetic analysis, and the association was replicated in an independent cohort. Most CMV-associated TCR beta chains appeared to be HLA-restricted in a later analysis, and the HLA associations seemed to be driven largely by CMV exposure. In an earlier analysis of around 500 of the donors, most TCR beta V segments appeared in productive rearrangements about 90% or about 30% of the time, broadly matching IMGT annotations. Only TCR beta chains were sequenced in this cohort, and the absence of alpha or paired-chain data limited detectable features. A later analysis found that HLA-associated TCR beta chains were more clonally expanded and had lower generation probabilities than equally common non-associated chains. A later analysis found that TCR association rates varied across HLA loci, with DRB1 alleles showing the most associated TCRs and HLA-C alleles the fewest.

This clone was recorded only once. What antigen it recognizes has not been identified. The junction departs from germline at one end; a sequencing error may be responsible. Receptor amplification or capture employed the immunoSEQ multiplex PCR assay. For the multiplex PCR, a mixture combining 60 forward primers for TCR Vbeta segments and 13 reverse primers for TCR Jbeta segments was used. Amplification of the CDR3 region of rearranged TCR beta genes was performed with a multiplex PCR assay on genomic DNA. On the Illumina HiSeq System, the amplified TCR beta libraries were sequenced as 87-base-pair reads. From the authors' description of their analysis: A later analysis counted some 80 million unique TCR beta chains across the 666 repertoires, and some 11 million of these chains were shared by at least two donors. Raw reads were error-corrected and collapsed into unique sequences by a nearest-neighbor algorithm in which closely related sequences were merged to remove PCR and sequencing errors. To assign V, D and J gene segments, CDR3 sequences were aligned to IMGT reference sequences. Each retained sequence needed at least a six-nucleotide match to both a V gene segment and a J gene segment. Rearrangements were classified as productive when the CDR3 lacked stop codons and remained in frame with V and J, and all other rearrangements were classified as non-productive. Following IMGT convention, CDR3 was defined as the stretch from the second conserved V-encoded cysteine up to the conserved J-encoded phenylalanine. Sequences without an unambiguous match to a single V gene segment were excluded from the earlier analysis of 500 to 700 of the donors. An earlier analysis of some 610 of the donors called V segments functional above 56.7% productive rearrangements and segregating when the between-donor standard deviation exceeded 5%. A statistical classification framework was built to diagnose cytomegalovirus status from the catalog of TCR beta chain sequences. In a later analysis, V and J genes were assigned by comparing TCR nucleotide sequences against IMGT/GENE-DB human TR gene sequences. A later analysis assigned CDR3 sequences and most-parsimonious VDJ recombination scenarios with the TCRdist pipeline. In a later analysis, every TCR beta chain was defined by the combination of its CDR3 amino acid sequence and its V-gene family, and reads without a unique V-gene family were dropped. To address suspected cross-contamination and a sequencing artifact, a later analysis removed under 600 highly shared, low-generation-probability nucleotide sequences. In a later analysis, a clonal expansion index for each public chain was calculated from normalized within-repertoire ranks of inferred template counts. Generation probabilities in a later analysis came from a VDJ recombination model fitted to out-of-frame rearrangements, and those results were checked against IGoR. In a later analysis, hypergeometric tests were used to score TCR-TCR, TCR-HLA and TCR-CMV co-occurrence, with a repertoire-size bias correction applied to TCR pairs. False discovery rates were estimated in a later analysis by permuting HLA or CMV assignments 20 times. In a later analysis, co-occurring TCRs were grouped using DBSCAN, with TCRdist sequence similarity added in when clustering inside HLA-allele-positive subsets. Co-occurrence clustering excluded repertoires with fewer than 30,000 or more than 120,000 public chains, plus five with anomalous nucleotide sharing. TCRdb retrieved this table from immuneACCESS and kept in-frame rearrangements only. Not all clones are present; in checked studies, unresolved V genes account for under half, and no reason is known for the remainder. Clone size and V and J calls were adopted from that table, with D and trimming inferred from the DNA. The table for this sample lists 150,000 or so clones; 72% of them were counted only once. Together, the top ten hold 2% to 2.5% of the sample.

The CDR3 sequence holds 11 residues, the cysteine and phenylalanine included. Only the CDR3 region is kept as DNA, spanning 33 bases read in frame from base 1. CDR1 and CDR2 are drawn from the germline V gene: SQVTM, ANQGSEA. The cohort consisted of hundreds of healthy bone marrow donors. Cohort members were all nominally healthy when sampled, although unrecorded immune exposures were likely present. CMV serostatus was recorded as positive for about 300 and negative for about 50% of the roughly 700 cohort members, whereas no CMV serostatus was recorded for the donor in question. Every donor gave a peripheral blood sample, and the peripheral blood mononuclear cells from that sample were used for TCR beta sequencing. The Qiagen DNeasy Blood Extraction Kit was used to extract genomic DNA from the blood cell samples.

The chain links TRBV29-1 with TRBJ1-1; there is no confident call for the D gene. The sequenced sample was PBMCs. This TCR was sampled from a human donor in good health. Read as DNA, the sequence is TGCAGCGTTGGGTCTAGGAGTCAGTCTGGCTTT. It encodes CSVGSRSQSGF.